A single sample is the source of the 5 T cell receptor beta chains below, sequenced in a study of T cell repertoires in cytomegalovirus infection. TCRdb used MiXCR to reprocess the reads, holding one entry per CDR3 protein. The sample consists of 130,000 or so distinct CDR3 sequences, 5.5% to 8% of them appearing once. Source material: PBMCs. The receptor source for this set is a human donor in good health (CMV status not recorded). Some clones in this sample may be carry-over from other donors' samples.

This clonotype showed up many times. J is TRBJ1-5 and V is TRBV5-1; D call uncertain. Trimming stripped 3 bases from V and 5 bases from J, with 15 bases between. The CDR3 is made up of 15 amino acids. In germline, CDR1 is SGHRS, CDR2 YFSETQ. The CDR3 DNA sequence: TGCGCCAGCAGCTGGACGGCGGGATTAGATCAGCCCCAGCATTTT. It translates to CASSWTAGLDQPQHF.

At least ten counts were recorded for this clonotype. The J gene is TRBJ2-7, the V gene TRBV6-2 or TRBV6-3, with TRBD2 as a possible D gene (5 bases). The CDR3 runs to 14 residues. Germline V gene sequence: CDR1 MNHEY, CDR2 SVGEGT. Trimming left V 10 bases short and J 7 bases short, with 23 bases between. CDR3: CATHGIAHVTEQYF. In nucleotides, the CDR3 is TGTGCCACCCATGGGATAGCGCATGTTACGGAGCAGTACTTC.

In its sample, this clonotype was seen a few times. The gene calls are TRBV20-1 and TRBJ2-7; TRBD2 aligns across 7 bases. The germline gives CDR1 DFQATT, CDR2 SNEGSKA (reference sequence). J was trimmed by 3 bases and V by 0 bases; bases with no gene match: 8. The CDR3 runs 15 residues. This CDR3 reads CSARDAGVSNYEQYF. The CDR3 DNA sequence: TGCAGTGCTAGAGATGCGGGGGTTTCTAACTACGAGCAGTACTTC.

This clonotype was observed a few times. Here the CDR3 DNA reads TGCAGCGTTGCCCCGGGACTGCGTGGCTACACCTTC. Protein sequence: CSVAPGLRGYTF. This chain connects TRBV29-1 to TRBJ1-2; possibly TRBD1 for D (5 bases). The V gene lost 4 bases and the J gene lost 7 bases, with 13 bases spanning the gap. The CDR3 spans 12 residues. The germline CDR1 and CDR2 sequences are SQVTM and ANQGSEA.

This clonotype occurred many times. The chain couples TRBV7-9 to TRBJ2-7, with 8 bases lining up with TRBD2. Germline lookup yields CDR1 SEHNR and CDR2 FQNEAQ (reference sequence). After removal of 4 bases from V and 0 bases from J, the junction contained 5 bases not matched to a gene. The CDR3 sequence is 15 residues long. The CDR3 here is CASSSGGESSYEQYF. CDR3 nucleotide sequence: TGTGCCAGCAGCTCCGGGGGGGAAAGCTCCTACGAGCAGTACTTC. The full variable domain, in which reference TRBV7-9 and TRBJ2-7 provide the parts outside the CDR3, is DTGVSQNPRHKITKRGQNVTFRCDPISEHNRLYWYRQTLGQGPEFLTYFQNEAQLEKSRLLSDRFSAERPKGSFSTLEIQRTEQGDSAMYLCASSSGGESSYEQYFGPGTRLTVT.